This is a list of T cell receptor beta chains from one sample in a study of T cell responses to AZD1222 COVID-19 vaccine. Using immunoSEQ multiplex PCR, the repertoire was profiled, and TCRdb retains in-frame clones only, with some absent. The repertoire holds some 120,000 clones, roughly 93% seen once, with about 1.6% in the top ten. Sequences were derived from peripheral blood, sampled 28 days after the second AZD1222 dose. Receptors were obtained from an adult who received the AZD1222 COVID-19 vaccine. Both conserved end residues are part of each CDR3. D genes are given only for firm matches. Not every row has a clone size; where given, it reads once, few, many or a size class.

d_gene	abundance	j_gene	v_gene	len	CDR3nt	CDR3aa
NA	NA	TRBJ1-2	TRBV27	14	TGTGCCAGCAGTCCACCGGGACCGTACTATGGCTACACCTTC	CASSPPGPYYGYTF
TRBD2	NA	TRBJ2-1	TRBV11-2	15	TGTGCCAGCAGCCCACTAGCGGGAGACTACAATGAGCAGTTCTTC	CASSPLAGDYNEQFF
TRBD1	NA	TRBJ1-5	TRBV6-5	15	TGTGCCAGCAGCCGACAGGGTGCGAGCAATCAGCCCCAGCATTTT	CASSRQGASNQPQHF
NA	NA	TRBJ2-3	TRBV24-1	13	TGTGCCACCCGCGGACAAACTACAGATACGCAGTATTTT	CATRGQTTDTQYF
NA	few	TRBJ2-2	TRBV15	23	TGTGCCACCAGCAGAGTGGGACAGGGGTTTATTTCCGGGACTAGCGGGAACACCGGGGAGCTGTTTTTT	CATSRVGQGFISGTSGNTGELFF
NA	NA	TRBJ1-4	TRBV2	14	TGTGCCAGCAGTAAGACGGAACTAAATGAAAAACTGTTTTTT	CASSKTELNEKLFF
NA	NA	TRBJ2-7	TRBV1	18	TGCACCAGCAGCCAAGATCCGGGACGTCTCCAATGCTCCTACGAGCAGTACTTT	CTSSQDPGRLQCSYEQYF
NA	NA	TRBJ1-2	TRBV18	13	TGTGCCAGCTCACAAACAGAAAGCTATGGCTACACCTTC	CASSQTESYGYTF
NA	NA	TRBJ2-1	TRBV29-1	15	TGCAGCGTTGACGGAGCACCCCCTCGCCACAATGAGCAGTTCTTC	CSVDGAPPRHNEQFF
NA	NA	TRBJ2-2	TRBV2	17	TGTGCCAGCAGTGAAAGAGAGGTCAGGGCAGGCACCGGGGAGCTGTTTTTT	CASSEREVRAGTGELFF
TRBD2	NA	TRBJ2-5	TRBV6-2/TRBV6-3	16	TGTGCCAGCAGTTACTGGGAGACTAGCGGTACGAAGACCCAGTACTTC	CASSYWETSGTKTQYF
TRBD2	NA	TRBJ2-2	TRBV9	16	TGTGCCAGCAGCGTAGTCGGGAGGGCCGACACCGGGGAGCTGTTTTTT	CASSVVGRADTGELFF
NA	NA	TRBJ2-1	TRBV11-1	14	TGTGCCAGCAGCTCGTTCGGGACCACCAATGAGCAGTTCTTC	CASSSFGTTNEQFF
NA	NA	TRBJ2-7	TRBV2	13	TGTGCCAGCAGTGAGACGGGGGCCTACGAGCAGTACTTC	CASSETGAYEQYF
TRBD2	once	TRBJ2-5	TRBV29-1	15	TGCAGCGTTGAAGTAGGTAGCGGGAGGGAAGAGACCCAGTACTTC	CSVEVGSGREETQYF
NA	NA	TRBJ2-2	TRBV6-4	15	TGTGCCAGCAGTGACTCGCGGGAGAACACCGGGGAGCTGTTTTTT	CASSDSRENTGELFF
NA	NA	TRBJ1-5	TRBV7-9	15	TGTGCCAGCAGCTTAGCGGACAGCCCTGATCAGCCCCAGCATTTT	CASSLADSPDQPQHF
NA	NA	TRBJ1-2	TRBV6-2/TRBV6-3	12	TGTGCCAGCAGTTACGCGAACTATGGCTACACCTTC	CASSYANYGYTF
NA	NA	TRBJ1-6	TRBV9	14	TGTGCCAGCAGCGTAGGAGCCCCAAATTCACCCCTCCACTTT	CASSVGAPNSPLHF
TRBD2	NA	TRBJ2-1	TRBV19	19	TGTGCCAGTACTTATAAGAAACTAGCGGGAGGGAGCTCCTACAATGAGCAGTTCTTC	CASTYKKLAGGSSYNEQFF
NA	NA	TRBJ2-7	TRBV27	15	TGTGCCAGCAGCCTTTTGACTAGGCCACCCTACGAGCAGTACTTC	CASSLLTRPPYEQYF
TRBD2	NA	TRBJ2-3	TRBV9	15	TGTGCCAGCAGCGCGAACACTAGCGGGCGGTATACGCAGTATTTT	CASSANTSGRYTQYF
NA	NA	TRBJ1-6	TRBV9	16	TGTGCCAGCAGCGCCCGCCCATGGCAGGCCAATTCACCCCTCCACTTT	CASSARPWQANSPLHF
NA	NA	TRBJ1-1	TRBV20-1	13	TGCAGTGCTAGTATCCCGGGGGACACTGAAGCTTTCTTT	CSASIPGDTEAFF